Shown below are 2 T cell receptor beta chains from a single sample sequenced in a study of T cells in Graves' hyperthyroidism and ophthalmopathy. The TCR beta CDR3 regions underwent amplification using RNA transcripts as the source. The TCR CDR3 was amplified in a first-round RT-PCR using the HTBI primer set. Each CDR3 protein is one row after TCRdb ran MiXCR on the multiplex PCR reads. The data hold 550,000 to 800,000 distinct CDR3 sequences, with around 15% observed a single time. The sample was blood. Every receptor here comes from a man aged 45-60 years with Graves' hyperthyroidism.

This clonotype occurred many times. V gene TRBV29-1 combines with J gene TRBJ2-7; D call uncertain. The ends were cut back, 3 bases at V and 3 bases at J, with 9 bases in the middle. CDR1 SQVTM and CDR2 ANQGSEA come from the germline V gene. This CDR3 region has 12 residues. The CDR3 nucleotides are TGCAGCGTTGACGGAGAAAACTACGAGCAGTACTTC. It codes for CSVDGENYEQYF.

The rearrangement joins TRBV13 to TRBJ2-3; 12 bases align to TRBD1. Germline CDR1 and CDR2: PRHDT and FYEKMQ (reference sequence). The V segment lost 5 bases and the J segment 6 bases; nucleotides outside the gene matches: 9. CDR3 length equals 16 residues. DNA of the CDR3: TGTGCCAGCAGCACCAAGGGACAGGGGGCTTGGGATACGCAGTATTTT. This encodes CASSTKGQGAWDTQYF.